This T cell receptor beta chain was obtained from a study of blood T cell repertoires in COVID-19. Repertoires were generated with immunoSEQ multiplex PCR, while TCRdb's copy carries only in-frame clones and drops some. The sample carries 100,000 to 150,000 clones, around 81% recorded once. Trimming at V came to 5 bases and at J to 6 bases, leaving 7 bases not matched to a gene. CDR1 is SGHAT and CDR2 is FQDESV in the germline V gene (reference sequence). The CDR3 spans 15 residues. The chain links TRBV11-1 to TRBJ2-2; 9 nucleotides match TRBD1. Input material: peripheral blood. The sequence was obtained from a man younger than 45 with COVID-19, enrolled during active disease. CDR3 bases: TGTGCCAGCAGCAGACGGACAGGGGATGCCGGGGAGCTGTTTTTT. Translation: CASSRRTGDAGELFF.